This T cell receptor (beta chain) was sequenced for a study of blood T cell repertoires in COVID-19. Original processing notes: Quantification of nucleated cells was approximated via reference gene primer amplification. Method: immunoSEQ multiplex PCR; TCRdb's copy keeps in-frame clones and lacks some. From that table come the V and J calls and clone size; the DNA was used to work out D and trimming. The sample carries some 180,000 clones, approximately 88% recorded once. CDR3 size: 17 residues. Germline V CDR1 and CDR2: MGHRA, YSYEKL. V trimming: 0 bases; J trimming: 1 base; junction bases outside the gene matches: 0.

This chain uses TRBV4-1 with TRBJ2-2; 12 positions agree with TRBD2. The clonotype originates from a middle-aged man with acute or convalescent COVID-19. Material: peripheral blood. The CDR3 spells CASSQELAGGNTGELFF. For the CDR3, the DNA is TGCGCCAGCAGCCAAGAACTAGCGGGGGGGAACACCGGGGAGCTGTTTTTT.